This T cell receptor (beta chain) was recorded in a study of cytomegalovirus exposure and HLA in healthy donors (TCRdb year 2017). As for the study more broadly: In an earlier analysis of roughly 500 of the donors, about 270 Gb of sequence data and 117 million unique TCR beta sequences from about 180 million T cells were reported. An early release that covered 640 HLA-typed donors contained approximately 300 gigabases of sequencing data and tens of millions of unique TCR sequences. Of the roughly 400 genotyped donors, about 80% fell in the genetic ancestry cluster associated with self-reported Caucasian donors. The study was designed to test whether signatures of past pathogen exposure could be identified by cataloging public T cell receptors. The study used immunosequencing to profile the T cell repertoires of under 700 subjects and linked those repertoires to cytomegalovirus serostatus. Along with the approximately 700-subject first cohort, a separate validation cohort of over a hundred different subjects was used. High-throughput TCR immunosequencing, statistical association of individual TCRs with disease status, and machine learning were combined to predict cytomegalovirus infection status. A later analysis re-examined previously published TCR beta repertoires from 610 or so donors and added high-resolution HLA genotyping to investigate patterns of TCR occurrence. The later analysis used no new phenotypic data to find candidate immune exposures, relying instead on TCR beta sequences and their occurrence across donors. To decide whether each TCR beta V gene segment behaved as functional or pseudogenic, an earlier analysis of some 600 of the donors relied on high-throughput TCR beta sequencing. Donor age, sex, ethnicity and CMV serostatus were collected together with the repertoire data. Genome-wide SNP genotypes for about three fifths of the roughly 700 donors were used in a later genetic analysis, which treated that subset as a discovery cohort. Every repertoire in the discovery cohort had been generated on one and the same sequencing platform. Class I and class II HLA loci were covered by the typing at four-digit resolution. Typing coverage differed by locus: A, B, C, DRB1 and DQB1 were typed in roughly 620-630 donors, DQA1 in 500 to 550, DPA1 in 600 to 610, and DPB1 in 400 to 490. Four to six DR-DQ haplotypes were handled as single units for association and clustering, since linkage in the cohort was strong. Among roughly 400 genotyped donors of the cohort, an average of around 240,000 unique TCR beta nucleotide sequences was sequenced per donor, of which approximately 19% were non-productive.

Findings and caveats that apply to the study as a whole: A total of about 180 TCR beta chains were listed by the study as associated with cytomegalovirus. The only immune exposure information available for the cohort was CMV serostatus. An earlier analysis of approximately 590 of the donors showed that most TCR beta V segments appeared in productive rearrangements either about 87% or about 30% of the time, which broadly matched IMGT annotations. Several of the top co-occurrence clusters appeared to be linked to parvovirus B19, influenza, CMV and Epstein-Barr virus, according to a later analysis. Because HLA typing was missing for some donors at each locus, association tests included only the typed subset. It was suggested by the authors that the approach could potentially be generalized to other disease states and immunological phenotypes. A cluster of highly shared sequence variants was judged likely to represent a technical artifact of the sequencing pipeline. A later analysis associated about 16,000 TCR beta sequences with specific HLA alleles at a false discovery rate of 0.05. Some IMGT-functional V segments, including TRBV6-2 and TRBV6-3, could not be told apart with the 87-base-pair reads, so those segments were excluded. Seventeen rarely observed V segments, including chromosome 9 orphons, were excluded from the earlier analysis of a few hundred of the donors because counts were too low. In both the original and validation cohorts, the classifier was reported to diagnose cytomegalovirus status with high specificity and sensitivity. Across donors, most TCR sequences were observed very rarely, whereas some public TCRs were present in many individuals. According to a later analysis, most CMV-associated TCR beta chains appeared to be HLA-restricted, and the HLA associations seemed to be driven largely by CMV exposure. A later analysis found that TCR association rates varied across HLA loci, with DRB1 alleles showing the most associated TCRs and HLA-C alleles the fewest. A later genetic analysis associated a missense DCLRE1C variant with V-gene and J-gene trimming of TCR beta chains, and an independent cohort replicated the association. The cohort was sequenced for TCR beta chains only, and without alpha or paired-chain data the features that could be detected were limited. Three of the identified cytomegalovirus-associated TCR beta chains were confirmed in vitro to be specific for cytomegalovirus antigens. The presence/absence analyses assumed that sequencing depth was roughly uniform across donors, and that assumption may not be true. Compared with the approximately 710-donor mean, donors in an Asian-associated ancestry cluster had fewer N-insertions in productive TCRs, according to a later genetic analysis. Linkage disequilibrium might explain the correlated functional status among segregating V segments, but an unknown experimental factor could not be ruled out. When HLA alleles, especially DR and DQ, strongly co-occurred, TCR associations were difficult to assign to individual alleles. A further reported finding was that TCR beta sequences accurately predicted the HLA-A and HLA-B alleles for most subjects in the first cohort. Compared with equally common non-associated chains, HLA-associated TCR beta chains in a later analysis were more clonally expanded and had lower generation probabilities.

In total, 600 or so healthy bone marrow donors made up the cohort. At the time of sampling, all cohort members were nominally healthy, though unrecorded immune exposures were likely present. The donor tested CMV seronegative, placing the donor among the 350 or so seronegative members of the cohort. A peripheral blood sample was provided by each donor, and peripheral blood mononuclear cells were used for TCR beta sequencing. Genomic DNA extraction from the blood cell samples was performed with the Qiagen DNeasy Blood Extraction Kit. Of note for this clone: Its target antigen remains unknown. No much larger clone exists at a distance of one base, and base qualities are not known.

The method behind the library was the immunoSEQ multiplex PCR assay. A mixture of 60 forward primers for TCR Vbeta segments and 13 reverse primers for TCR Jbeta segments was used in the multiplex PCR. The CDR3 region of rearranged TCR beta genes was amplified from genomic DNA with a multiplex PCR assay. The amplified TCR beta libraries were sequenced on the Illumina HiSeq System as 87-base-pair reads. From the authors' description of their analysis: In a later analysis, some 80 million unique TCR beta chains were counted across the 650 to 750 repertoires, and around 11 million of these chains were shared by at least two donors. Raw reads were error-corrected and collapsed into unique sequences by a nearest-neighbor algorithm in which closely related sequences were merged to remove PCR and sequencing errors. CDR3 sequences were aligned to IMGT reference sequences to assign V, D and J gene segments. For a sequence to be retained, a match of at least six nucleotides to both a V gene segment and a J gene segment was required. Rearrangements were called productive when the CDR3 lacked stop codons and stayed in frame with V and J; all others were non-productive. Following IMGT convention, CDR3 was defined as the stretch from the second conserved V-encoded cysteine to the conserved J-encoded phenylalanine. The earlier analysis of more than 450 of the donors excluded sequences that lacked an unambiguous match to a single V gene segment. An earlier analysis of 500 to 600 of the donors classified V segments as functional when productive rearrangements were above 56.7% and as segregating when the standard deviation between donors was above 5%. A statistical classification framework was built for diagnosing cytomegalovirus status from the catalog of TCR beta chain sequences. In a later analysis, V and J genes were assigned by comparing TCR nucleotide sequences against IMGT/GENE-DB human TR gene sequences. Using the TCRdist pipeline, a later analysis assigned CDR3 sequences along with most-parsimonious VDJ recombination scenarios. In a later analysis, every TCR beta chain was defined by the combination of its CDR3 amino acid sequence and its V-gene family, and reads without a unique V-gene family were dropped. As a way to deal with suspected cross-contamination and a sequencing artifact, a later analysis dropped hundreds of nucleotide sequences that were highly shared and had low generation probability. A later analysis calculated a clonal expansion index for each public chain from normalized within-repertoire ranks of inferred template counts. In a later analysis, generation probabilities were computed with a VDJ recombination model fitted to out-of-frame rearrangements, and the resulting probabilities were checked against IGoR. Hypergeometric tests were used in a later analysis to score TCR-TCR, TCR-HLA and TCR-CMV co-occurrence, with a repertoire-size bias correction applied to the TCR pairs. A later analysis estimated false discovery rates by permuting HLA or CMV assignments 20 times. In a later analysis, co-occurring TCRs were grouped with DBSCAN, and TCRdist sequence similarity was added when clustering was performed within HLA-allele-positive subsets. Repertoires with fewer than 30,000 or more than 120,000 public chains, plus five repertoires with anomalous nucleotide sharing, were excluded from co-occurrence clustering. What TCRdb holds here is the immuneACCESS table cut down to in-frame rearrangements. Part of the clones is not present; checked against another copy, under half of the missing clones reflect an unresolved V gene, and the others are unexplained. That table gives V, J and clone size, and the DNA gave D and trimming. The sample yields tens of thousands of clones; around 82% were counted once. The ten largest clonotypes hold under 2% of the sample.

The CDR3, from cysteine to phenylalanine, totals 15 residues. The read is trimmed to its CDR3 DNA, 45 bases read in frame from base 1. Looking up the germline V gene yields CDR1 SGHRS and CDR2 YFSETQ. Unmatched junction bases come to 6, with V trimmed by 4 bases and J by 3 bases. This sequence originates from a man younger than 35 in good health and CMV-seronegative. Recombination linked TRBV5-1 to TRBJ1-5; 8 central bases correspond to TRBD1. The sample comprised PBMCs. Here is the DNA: TGCGCCAGCAGCGAGACAGGGGACCCCAATCAGCCCCAGCATTTT. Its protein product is CASSETGDPNQPQHF.